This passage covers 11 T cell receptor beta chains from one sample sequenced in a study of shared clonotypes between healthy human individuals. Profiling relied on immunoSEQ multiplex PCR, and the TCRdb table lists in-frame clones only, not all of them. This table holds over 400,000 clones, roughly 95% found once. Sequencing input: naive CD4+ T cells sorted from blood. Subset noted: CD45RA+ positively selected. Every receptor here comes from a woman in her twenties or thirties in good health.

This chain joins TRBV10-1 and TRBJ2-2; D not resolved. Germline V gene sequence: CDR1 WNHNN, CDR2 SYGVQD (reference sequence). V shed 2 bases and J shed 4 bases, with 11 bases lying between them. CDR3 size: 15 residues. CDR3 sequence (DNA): TGCGCCAGCAGTGAGAGTTCCTCAACCACCGGGGAGCTGTTTTTT. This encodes CASSESSSTTGELFF.

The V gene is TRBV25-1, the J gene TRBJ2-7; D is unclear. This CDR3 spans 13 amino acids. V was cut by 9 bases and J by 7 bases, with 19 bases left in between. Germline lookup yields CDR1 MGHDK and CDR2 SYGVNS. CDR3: CASRGPLVGEQYF. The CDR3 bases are TGTGCCAGTCGTGGGCCCCTGGTCGGAGAGCAGTACTTC.

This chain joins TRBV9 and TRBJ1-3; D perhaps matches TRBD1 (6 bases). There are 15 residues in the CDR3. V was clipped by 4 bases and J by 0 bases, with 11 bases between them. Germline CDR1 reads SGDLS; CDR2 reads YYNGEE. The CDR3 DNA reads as TGTGCCAGCAGCACCGGGACAAGCTCTGGAAACACCATATATTTT. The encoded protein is CASSTGTSSGNTIYF. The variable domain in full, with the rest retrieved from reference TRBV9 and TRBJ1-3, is DSGVTQTPKHLITATGQRVTLRCSPRSGDLSVYWYQQSLDQGLQFLIQYYNGEERAKGNILERFSAQQFPDLHSELNLSSLELGDSALYFCASSTGTSSGNTIYFGEGSWLTVV.

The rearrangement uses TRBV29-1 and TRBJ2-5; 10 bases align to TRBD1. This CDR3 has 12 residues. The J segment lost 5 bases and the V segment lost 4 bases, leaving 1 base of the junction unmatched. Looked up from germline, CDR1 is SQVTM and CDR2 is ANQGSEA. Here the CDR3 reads CSVGTGGETQYF. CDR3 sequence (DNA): TGCAGCGTTGGGACAGGGGGGGAGACCCAGTACTTC.

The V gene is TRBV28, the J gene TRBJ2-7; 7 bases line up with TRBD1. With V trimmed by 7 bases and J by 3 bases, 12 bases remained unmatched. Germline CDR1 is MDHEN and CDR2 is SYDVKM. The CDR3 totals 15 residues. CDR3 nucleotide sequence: TGTGCCAGCAATGAGCGACAGGGTCGCGGCTACGAGCAGTACTTC. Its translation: CASNERQGRGYEQYF.

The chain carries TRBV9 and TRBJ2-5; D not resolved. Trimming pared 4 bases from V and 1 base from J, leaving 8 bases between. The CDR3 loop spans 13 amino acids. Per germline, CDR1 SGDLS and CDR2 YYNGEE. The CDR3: CASSLGPQETQYF. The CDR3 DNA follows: TGTGCCAGCAGCCTAGGACCCCAAGAGACCCAGTACTTC.

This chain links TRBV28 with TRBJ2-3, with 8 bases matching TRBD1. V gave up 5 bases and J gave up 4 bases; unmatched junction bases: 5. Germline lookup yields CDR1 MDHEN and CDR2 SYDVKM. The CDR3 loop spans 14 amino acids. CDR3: CASSRGQVPDTQYF. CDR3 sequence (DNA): TGTGCCAGCAGTCGGGGACAGGTTCCAGATACGCAGTATTTT.

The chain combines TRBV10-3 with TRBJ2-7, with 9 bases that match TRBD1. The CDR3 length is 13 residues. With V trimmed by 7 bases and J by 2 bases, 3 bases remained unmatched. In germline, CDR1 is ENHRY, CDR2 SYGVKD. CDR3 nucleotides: TGTGCCATCAAGGACAGGGGAGCCTACGAGCAGTACTTC. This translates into CAIKDRGAYEQYF.

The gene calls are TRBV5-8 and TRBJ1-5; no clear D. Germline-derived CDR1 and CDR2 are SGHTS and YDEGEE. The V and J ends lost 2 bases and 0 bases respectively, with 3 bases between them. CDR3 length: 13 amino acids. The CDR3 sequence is CASSFYSNQPQHF. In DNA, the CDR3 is TGTGCCAGCAGCTTCTATAGCAATCAGCCCCAGCATTTT.

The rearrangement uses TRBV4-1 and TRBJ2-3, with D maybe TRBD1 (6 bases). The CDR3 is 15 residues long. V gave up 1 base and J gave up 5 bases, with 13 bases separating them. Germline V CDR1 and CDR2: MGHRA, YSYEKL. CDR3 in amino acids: CASSQVPTGRDTQYF. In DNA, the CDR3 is TGCGCCAGCAGCCAAGTTCCTACAGGGCGAGATACGCAGTATTTT.

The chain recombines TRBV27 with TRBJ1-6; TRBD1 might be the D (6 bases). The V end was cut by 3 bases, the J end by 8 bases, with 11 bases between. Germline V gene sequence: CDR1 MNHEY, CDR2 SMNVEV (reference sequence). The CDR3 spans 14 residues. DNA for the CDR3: TGTGCCAGCAGTTTCTGGGGGCGGGATTCACCCCTCCACTTT. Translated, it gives CASSFWGRDSPLHF.